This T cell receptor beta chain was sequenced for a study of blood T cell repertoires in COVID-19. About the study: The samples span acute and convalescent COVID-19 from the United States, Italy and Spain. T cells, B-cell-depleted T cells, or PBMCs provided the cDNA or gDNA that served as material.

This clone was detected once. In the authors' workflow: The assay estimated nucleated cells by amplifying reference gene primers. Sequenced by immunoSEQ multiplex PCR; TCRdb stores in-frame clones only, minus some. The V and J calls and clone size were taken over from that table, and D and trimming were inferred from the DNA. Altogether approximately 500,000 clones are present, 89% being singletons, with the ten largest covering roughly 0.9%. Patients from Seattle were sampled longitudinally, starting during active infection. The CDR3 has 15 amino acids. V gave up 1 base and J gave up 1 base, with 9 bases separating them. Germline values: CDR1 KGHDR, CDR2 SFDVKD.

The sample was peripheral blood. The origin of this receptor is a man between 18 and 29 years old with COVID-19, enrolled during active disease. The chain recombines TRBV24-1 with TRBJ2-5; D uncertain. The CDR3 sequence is CATSDFREVQETQYF. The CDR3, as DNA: TGTGCCACCAGTGATTTTCGCGAGGTCCAAGAGACCCAGTACTTC.